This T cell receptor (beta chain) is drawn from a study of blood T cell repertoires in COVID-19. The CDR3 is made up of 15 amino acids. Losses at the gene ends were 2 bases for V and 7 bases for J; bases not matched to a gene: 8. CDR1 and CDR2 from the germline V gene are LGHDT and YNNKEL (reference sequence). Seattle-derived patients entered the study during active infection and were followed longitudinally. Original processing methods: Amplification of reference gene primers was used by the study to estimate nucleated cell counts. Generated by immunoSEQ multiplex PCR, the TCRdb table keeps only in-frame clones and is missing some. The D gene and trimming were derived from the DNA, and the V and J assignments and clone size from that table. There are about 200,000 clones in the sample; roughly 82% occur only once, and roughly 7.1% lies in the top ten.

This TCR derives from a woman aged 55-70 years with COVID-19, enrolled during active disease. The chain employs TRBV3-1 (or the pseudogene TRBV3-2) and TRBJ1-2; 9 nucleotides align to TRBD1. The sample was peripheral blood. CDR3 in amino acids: CASSQTLQGAGGYTF. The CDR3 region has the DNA TGTGCCAGCAGCCAAACCTTACAGGGGGCGGGTGGCTACACCTTC.